One and the same sample provided the 13 T cell receptor beta chains below, sequenced in a study of blood T cell repertoires in COVID-19. Clones were read by immunoSEQ multiplex PCR, and TCRdb kept only the in-frame ones, dropping some. The sample shows around 140,000 clones, approximately 80% of them seen only once. What was sequenced was peripheral blood. These receptors came from a woman aged 55 to 70 with acute or convalescent COVID-19.

This clone appeared once. The chain carries TRBV7-6 and TRBJ1-3; 7 bases agree with TRBD1. Looked up from germline, CDR1 is SGHVS and CDR2 is FNYEAQ. CDR3 size: 15 residues. V shed 5 bases and J 4 bases; nucleotides not matched to a gene: 8. The CDR3 reads CASSPSPGQGNTIYF. In nucleotides, the CDR3 is TGTGCCAGCAGCCCCTCTCCGGGACAGGGAAACACCATATATTTT.

The V gene is TRBV24-1, the J gene TRBJ2-4; tentative D call: TRBD1 (5 bases). CDR1 is KGHDR, CDR2 SFDVKD, per germline. The CDR3 loop spans 15 amino acids. Between the trimmed V and J ends, which lost 4 bases and 0 bases, there was a span of 9 bases. For the CDR3, the DNA is TGTGCCACCAGTGACTCAGGGCGAGCCAAAAACATTCAGTACTTC. Translating it yields CATSDSGRAKNIQYF.

This chain links TRBV7-6 with TRBJ2-1; 10 nucleotides line up with TRBD2. Germline V gene sequence: CDR1 SGHVS, CDR2 FNYEAQ. Trimming cost V 5 bases and J 7 bases; bases outside gene matches: 8. The CDR3 has 15 amino acids. DNA of the CDR3: TGTGCCAGCAGCATTCTAGCGGGAGTCTGGAATGAGCAGTTCTTC. This encodes CASSILAGVWNEQFF.

The chain uses TRBV28 and TRBJ1-4, with 8 positions matching TRBD1. The CDR3 contains 17 residues. CDR1 is MDHEN, CDR2 SYDVKM, per germline. V shed 4 bases, J shed 0 bases, and the junction held 7 bases outside the gene matches. This chain's CDR3 is CASSSQGALATNEKLFF. The CDR3 coding sequence is TGTGCCAGCAGTTCCCAGGGGGCCCTTGCAACTAATGAAAAACTGTTTTTT.

V is TRBV6-1 and J is TRBJ1-1; D not certain. This CDR3 is built from 13 residues. Per the germline V gene, CDR1 is MNHNS and CDR2 is SASEGT. V lost 9 bases and J 1 base, leaving 12 bases between the germline ends. CDR3 nucleotide sequence: TGTGCCAGTGGTCACACAGCGAACACTGAAGCTTTCTTT. It yields the protein CASGHTANTEAFF.

The gene calls are TRBV5-4 and TRBJ1-2; 7 bases align to TRBD1. CDR1 is SGHNT, CDR2 YYREEE, per germline (reference sequence). The V and J ends lost 2 bases and 5 bases, in that order; junction bases with no gene match: 9. The CDR3 consists of 15 residues. The chain's CDR3 is CASSFIEGGGYGYTF. DNA for the CDR3: TGTGCCAGCAGCTTTATAGAAGGGGGCGGATATGGCTACACCTTC.

The V gene is TRBV28, the J gene TRBJ1-5, with D maybe TRBD1 (5 bases). There are 16 residues in the CDR3. The ends were cut back, 6 bases at V and 2 bases at J, with 17 bases in the middle. CDR1 MDHEN and CDR2 SYDVKM come from the germline V gene. CDR3 amino acids: CASSPLQGTGNQPQHF. Here the CDR3 DNA reads TGTGCCAGCAGCCCCCTCCAGGGTACGGGCAATCAGCCCCAGCATTTT.

The chain has TRBV6-1 and TRBJ1-1; 8 bases match TRBD1. V gave up 5 bases and J gave up 6 bases; unmatched junction bases: 2. Germline V gene data show CDR1 as MNHNS and CDR2 as SASEGT. The CDR3 is 12 amino acids. This CDR3 is CASSPGGAEAFF. The DNA of the CDR3 is TGTGCCAGCAGTCCAGGGGGCGCTGAAGCTTTCTTT.

V is TRBV30 and J is TRBJ1-6, with D uncertain. Trimming removed 0 bases from V and 3 bases from J, with 15 bases in between. The CDR3 loop spans 17 amino acids. In germline, CDR1 is GTSNPN, CDR2 SVGIG (reference sequence). CDR3 protein: CAWSVRHTTSYNSPLHF. The CDR3 DNA is TGTGCCTGGAGTGTACGTCACACGACAAGCTATAATTCACCCCTCCACTTT.

This clone was found many times. This chain joins TRBV14 and TRBJ1-3; the D is unclear. V lost 4 bases and J lost 0, with 10 bases in between. The CDR3 length is 15 residues. Germline V gene lookup returns CDR1 SGHDN and CDR2 FVKESK. The DNA of the CDR3 is TGTGCCAGCAGCCCGATTGGGCTCTCTGGAAACACCATATATTTT. Amino acids: CASSPIGLSGNTIYF.

The chain employs TRBV30 and TRBJ2-1, with 9 bases that match TRBD2. In germline, CDR1 is GTSNPN, CDR2 SVGIG (reference sequence). Trimming removed 7 bases from V and 7 bases from J; junction bases left unmatched: 5. The CDR3 has 12 amino acids. CDR3 protein: CASSGIGNEQFF. DNA for the CDR3: TGTGCCTCTAGCGGGATAGGAAATGAGCAGTTCTTC.

The chain recombines TRBV29-1 with TRBJ1-5, with D possibly matching TRBD1 (6 bases). CDR3 size: 13 residues. Germline-derived CDR1 and CDR2 are SQVTM and ANQGSEA. The ends were cut back, 4 bases at V and 1 base at J, with 8 bases in the middle. The DNA for the CDR3 is TGCAGCGTTGTAGGGGGAAGCAATCAGCCCCAGCATTTT. Encoded protein: CSVVGGSNQPQHF.

The chain joins TRBV9 to TRBJ2-3; 11 bases align to TRBD2. This CDR3 spans 15 amino acids. V lost 3 bases, J lost 3 bases, and 3 bases stayed unmatched. From germline, CDR1 is SGDLS and CDR2 YYNGEE. CDR3 region: CASSALAGETDTQYF. The CDR3 DNA sequence: TGTGCCAGCAGCGCACTAGCGGGAGAAACAGATACGCAGTATTTT.